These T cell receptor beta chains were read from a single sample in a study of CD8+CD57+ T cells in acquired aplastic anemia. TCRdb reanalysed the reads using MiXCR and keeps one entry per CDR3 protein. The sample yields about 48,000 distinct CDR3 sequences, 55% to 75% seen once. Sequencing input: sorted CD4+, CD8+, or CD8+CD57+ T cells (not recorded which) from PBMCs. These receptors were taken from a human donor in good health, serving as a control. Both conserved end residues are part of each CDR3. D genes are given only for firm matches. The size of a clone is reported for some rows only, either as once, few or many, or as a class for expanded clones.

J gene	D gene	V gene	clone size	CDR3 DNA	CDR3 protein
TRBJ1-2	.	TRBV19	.	TGTGCCAGTAGTACAATGGGGCAGAGCTATGGCTACACCTTC	CASSTMGQSYGYTF
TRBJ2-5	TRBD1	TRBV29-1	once	TGCAGCGCCCTGACAGGGGGGACCCAGTACTTC	CSALTGGTQYF
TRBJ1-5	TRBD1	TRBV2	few	TGTGCCAGCACCGATCGGGGAGGGGGCTCTCAGCCCCAGCATTTT	CASTDRGGGSQPQHF
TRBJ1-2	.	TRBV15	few	TGTGCCACCAGCTGGGGACACGGGACGGATGGCTACACCTTC	CATSWGHGTDGYTF
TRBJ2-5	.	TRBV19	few	TGTGCCAGTAGTATCCTCCTCCAGGGCCCTAAGTACTTC	CASSILLQGPKYF
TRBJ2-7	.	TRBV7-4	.	TGTGCCAGCAGCTTATCAGCGGTCCCCTACGAGCAGTACTTC	CASSLSAVPYEQYF
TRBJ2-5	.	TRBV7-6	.	TGTGCCAGCAGTGTGATAAGATACCAAGAGACCCAGTACTTC	CASSVIRYQETQYF
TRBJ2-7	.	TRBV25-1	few	TGTGCCAGCAGTTCCACTCAGACCGAAACCTACGAGCAGTACTTC	CASSSTQTETYEQYF
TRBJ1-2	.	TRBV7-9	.	TGTGCCAGCAGCTTAGCGCAAGACTACACCTTC	CASSLAQDYTF
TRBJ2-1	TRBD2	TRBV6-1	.	TGTGCCAGCAGCTTCGGGGGGTCATCTAATGAGCAGTTCTTC	CASSFGGSSNEQFF
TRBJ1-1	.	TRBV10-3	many	TGTGCCATCAGTGAGGACGGATTGAACACTGAAGCTTTCTTT	CAISEDGLNTEAFF
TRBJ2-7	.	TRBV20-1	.	TGCAGTGCTAGACTGGGGGATTACTCCTACGAGCAGTACTTC	CSARLGDYSYEQYF
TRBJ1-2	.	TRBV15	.	TGTGCCACCAGCAGAGATCGAATTACAAACTATGGCTACACCTTC	CATSRDRITNYGYTF
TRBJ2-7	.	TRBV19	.	TGTGCCAGTAGTCTCTCAGGGGAATCAACCTCCTACGAGCAGTACTTC	CASSLSGESTSYEQYF
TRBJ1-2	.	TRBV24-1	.	TGTGCCACCAGTGGAGGCGGCGGCTACACCTTC	CATSGGGGYTF
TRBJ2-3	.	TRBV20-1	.	TGCAGTGCTAGAGTTCCTGCTAGTCGCACAGATACGCAGTATTTT	CSARVPASRTDTQYF
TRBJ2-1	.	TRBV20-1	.	TGCAGTGCTACCACAGAGGGGGTCTCCTACAATGAGCAGTTCTTC	CSATTEGVSYNEQFF